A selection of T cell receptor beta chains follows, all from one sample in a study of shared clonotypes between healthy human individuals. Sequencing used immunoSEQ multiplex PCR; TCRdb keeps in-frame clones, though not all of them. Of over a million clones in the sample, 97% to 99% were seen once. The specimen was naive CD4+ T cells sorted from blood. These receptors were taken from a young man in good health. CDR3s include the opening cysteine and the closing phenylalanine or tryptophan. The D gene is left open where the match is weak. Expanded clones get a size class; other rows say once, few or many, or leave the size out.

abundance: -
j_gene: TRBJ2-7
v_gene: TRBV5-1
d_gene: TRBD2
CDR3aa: CASSLPGLATYEQYF
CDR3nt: TGCGCCAGCAGCTTACCGGGACTAGCCACATACGAGCAGTACTTC

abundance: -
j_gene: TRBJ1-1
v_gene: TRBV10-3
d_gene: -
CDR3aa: CAISTDGLNTEAFF
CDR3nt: TGTGCCATCAGTACGGACGGATTGAACACTGAAGCTTTCTTT

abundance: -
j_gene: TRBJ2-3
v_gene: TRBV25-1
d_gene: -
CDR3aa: CASSGDLPDTQYF
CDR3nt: TGTGCCAGCAGTGGGGACCTTCCAGATACGCAGTATTTT

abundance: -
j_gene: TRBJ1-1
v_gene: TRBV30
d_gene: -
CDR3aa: CAWSVLARVAEAFF
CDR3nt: TGTGCCTGGAGTGTATTGGCCAGGGTTGCTGAAGCTTTCTTT

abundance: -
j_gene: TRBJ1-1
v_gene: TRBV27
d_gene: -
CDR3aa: CASSPLIDSPMNTEAFF
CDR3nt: TGTGCCAGCAGTCCCCTGATAGACAGCCCCATGAACACTGAAGCTTTCTTT

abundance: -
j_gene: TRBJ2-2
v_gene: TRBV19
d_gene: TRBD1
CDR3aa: CASSTNRDRSSNTGELFF
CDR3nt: TGTGCCAGTAGTACTAACCGGGACAGATCATCGAACACCGGGGAGCTGTTTTTT

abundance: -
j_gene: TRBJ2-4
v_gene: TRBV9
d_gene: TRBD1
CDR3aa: CASAVGGPQAKNIQYF
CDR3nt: TGTGCCAGCGCCGTAGGGGGCCCCCAAGCCAAAAACATTCAGTACTTC

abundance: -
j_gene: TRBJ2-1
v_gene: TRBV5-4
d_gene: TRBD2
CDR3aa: CASSLLPSGNEQFF
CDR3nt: TGTGCCAGCAGCTTGCTCCCTAGCGGGAATGAGCAGTTCTTC

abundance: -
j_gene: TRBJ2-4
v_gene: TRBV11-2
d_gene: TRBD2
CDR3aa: CASSLLAGDDIQYF
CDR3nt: TGTGCCAGCAGCTTACTAGCGGGAGACGACATTCAGTACTTC

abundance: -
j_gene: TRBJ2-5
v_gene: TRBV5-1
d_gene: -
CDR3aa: CASSLGQSTSQETQYF
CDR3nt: TGCGCCAGCAGCTTGGGACAGTCCACGTCTCAAGAGACCCAGTACTTC

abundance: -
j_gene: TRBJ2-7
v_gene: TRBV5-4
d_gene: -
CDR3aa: CASSSPAYEQYF
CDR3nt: TGTGCCAGCAGCTCGCCGGCTTACGAGCAGTACTTC

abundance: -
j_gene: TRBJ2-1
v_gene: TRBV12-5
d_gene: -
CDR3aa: CASGGRYYNEQFF
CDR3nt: TGTGCTAGTGGTGGACGATATTACAATGAGCAGTTCTTC

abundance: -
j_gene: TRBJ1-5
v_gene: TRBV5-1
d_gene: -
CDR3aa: CASSLDPGDQPQHF
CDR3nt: TGCGCCAGCAGCCTGGACCCAGGCGATCAGCCCCAGCATTTT

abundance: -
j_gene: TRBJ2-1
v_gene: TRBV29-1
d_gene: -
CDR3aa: CSVALSAYNEQFF
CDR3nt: TGCAGCGTAGCCTTAAGCGCCTACAATGAGCAGTTCTTC

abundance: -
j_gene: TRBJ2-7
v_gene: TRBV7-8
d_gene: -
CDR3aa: CASSADSSYEQYF
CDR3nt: TGTGCCAGCAGCGCGGACAGCTCCTACGAGCAGTACTTC

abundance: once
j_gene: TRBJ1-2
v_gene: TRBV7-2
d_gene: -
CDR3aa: CASSLGRGAGHGYTF
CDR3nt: TGTGCCAGCAGCTTAGGGAGGGGGGCAGGTCATGGCTACACCTTC

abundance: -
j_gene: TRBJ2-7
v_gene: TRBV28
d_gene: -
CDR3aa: CASSFYSTAYEQYF
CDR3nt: TGTGCCAGCAGTTTTTACTCGACAGCCTACGAGCAGTACTTC

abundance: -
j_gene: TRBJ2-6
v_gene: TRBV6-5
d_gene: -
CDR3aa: CASSRSSSGANVLTF
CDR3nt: TGTGCCAGCAGCCGGAGTTCCTCTGGGGCCAACGTCCTGACTTTC

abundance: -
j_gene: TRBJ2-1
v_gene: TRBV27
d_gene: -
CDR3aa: CASWTTRGHNEQFF
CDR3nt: TGTGCCAGCTGGACCACGCGGGGACACAATGAGCAGTTCTTC

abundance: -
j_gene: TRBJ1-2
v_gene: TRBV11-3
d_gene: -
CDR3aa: CASSTRRNNYGYTF
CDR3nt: TGTGCCAGCAGTACAAGGCGAAATAACTATGGCTACACCTTC